This passage covers 16 T cell receptor beta chains from one sample sequenced in a study of Ad26.COV2.S vaccination and SARS-CoV-2 variants. This sample's treatment: roughly 18 received Ad26.COV2.S at low or high dose, single or two shots; roughly five received placebo; per-sample allocation not given. Collection of samples fell on day 63 after the first vaccine or placebo injection. Assay: immunoSEQ multiplex PCR; the TCRdb copy retains only in-frame clones and omits some. This table holds around 300,000 clones, 90% found once. Sequenced material: peripheral blood, taken in a trial of Ad26.COV2.S vaccine versus placebo. These receptors were obtained from a person aged 18 to 59 who received the Ad26.COV2.S COVID-19 vaccine or a placebo.

This CDR3 is CASSTGTGYYGYTF. CDR3 coding DNA: TGTGCCAGCAGCACCGGGACAGGGTACTATGGCTACACCTTC. The rearrangement uses TRBV28 and TRBJ1-2, with 9 bases fitting TRBD1. V shed 6 bases and J 3 bases; nucleotides not matched to a gene: 5. Germline-derived CDR1 and CDR2 are MDHEN and SYDVKM. The CDR3 loop spans 14 amino acids.

This chain connects TRBV5-1 to TRBJ1-2, with TRBD1 matching 7 bases. V gave up 7 bases and J gave up 2 bases; unmatched junction bases: 8. Germline CDR1 reads SGHRS; CDR2 reads YFSETQ. The CDR3 loop spans 14 amino acids. The CDR3 spells CASCHGTVNYGYTF. DNA for the CDR3: TGCGCCAGCTGCCACGGGACAGTGAACTATGGCTACACCTTC.

This rearrangement joins TRBV19 to TRBJ1-2; 7 nucleotides match TRBD1. V lost 3 bases, J lost 7 bases, and 5 bases stayed unmatched. Germline V gene data show CDR1 as LNHDA and CDR2 as SQIVND (reference sequence). The CDR3 totals 13 residues. CDR3 residues: CASSIDRASGYTF. CDR3 bases: TGTGCCAGTAGTATCGACAGGGCTTCTGGCTACACCTTC.

Concerning this clone itself: This specimen includes other DNA sequences encoding the same CDR3. The chain combines TRBV27 with TRBJ1-1; D is perhaps TRBD1 (5 bases). This CDR3 has 13 residues. CDR1 and CDR2 from the germline V gene are MNHEY and SMNVEV (reference sequence). V lost 3 bases, J lost 4 bases, and 9 bases lay in between. CDR3 sequence (DNA): TGTGCCAGCAGTTTGGGAAGGGGCACTGAAGCTTTCTTT. It codes for CASSLGRGTEAFF.

This clone occurred once. This chain connects TRBV5-1 to TRBJ2-3, with 10 bases identical to TRBD2. This CDR3 spans 15 amino acids. CDR1 SGHRS and CDR2 YFSETQ come from the germline V gene. V lost 7 bases, J lost 2 bases, and 7 bases stayed unmatched. The CDR3 sequence: CASFSLAGVTDTQYF. DNA for the CDR3: TGCGCCAGCTTCTCTCTAGCGGGGGTCACAGATACGCAGTATTTT.

The chain has TRBV10-2 and TRBJ1-1, with a tentative D call TRBD1 (6 bases). The ends were cut back, 9 bases at V and 0 bases at J, with 14 bases in the middle. Germline V gene lookup returns CDR1 WSHSY and CDR2 SAAADI. The CDR3 totals 14 residues. The CDR3, as DNA: TGCGCCAGTGAGGGGGGGACGGTGAACACTGAAGCTTTCTTT. Translated, it gives CASEGGTVNTEAFF.

This chain joins TRBV7-2 and TRBJ1-1; no clear D gene. The CDR3 is 15 amino acids. With 7 bases removed from V and 0 bases from J, the gap between germline ends came to 15 bases. CDR1 is SGHTA, CDR2 FQGNSA, per germline. The CDR3 nucleotides are TGTGCCAGCACCCAAACCCCGGGCATGAACACTGAAGCTTTCTTT. Protein: CASTQTPGMNTEAFF.

The rearrangement links TRBV3-1 (or the pseudogene TRBV3-2) to TRBJ2-1; 10 nucleotides line up with TRBD1. This CDR3 has 18 residues. The V segment lost 0 bases and the J segment 2 bases; nucleotides outside the gene matches: 7. The germline V gene encodes CDR1 LGHDT and CDR2 YNNKEL (reference sequence). The CDR3 sequence is CASSQDFSTGGAYNEQFF. The CDR3 coding sequence is TGTGCCAGCAGCCAAGATTTTTCGACAGGGGGCGCCTACAATGAGCAGTTCTTC.

CDR3 region: CASSTDTEAFF. The CDR3 DNA reads as TGTGCCAGTAGTACCGACACTGAAGCTTTCTTT. V gene TRBV19 combines with J gene TRBJ1-1; D gene unclear. The CDR3 extends over 11 amino acids. Per germline, CDR1 LNHDA and CDR2 SQIVND (reference sequence). V was trimmed by 4 bases and J by 3 bases, leaving 3 bases between them. The whole variable domain, remainder taken from reference TRBV19 and TRBJ1-1, is DGGITQSPKYLFRKEGQNVTLSCEQNLNHDAMYWYRQDPGQGLRLIYYSQIVNDFQKGDIAEGYSVSREKKESFPLTVTSAQKNPTAFYLCASSTDTEAFFGQGTRLTVV.

The rearrangement uses TRBV9 and TRBJ2-3; D remains ambiguous. Per germline, CDR1 SGDLS and CDR2 YYNGEE. Trimming shortened V by 2 bases and J by 3 bases, and 22 bases separated the two germline ends. This CDR3 is built from 18 residues. CDR3 sequence (DNA): TGTGCCAGCAGCGTTTCCGGGTTCTATGAGGTCCCGACAGATACGCAGTATTTT. Protein: CASSVSGFYEVPTDTQYF.

The CDR3 DNA is TGTGCCAGCAGCTTAGTCTTTATCGACGGGGAAGCTTTCTTT. Translated: CASSLVFIDGEAFF. J is TRBJ1-1 and V is TRBV7-2; D gene uncertain. Trimming stripped 1 base from V and 8 bases from J, with 14 bases between. Germline CDR1 SGHTA, CDR2 FQGNSA. The CDR3 loop spans 14 amino acids.

The chain carries TRBV4-3 and TRBJ1-1; D gene uncertain. Trimming removed 1 base at V and 1 base at J, with 7 bases between. Germline V lookup: CDR1 LGHNA, CDR2 YSLEER. This CDR3 is 14 amino acids long. CDR3 region: CASSQGPRNTEAFF. The CDR3 nucleotides are TGCGCCAGCAGCCAAGGACCGAGGAACACTGAAGCTTTCTTT.

The V gene is TRBV18, the J gene TRBJ1-1; D call uncertain. Trimming removed 2 bases from V and 0 bases from J, with 13 bases in between. This CDR3 is built from 16 residues. Germline CDR1 KGHSH, CDR2 LQKENI. For the CDR3, the DNA is TGTGCCAGCTCACCAATATCGGAAGGCATGAACACTGAAGCTTTCTTT. It codes for CASSPISEGMNTEAFF. Together with reference TRBV18 and TRBJ1-1, the CDR3 gives the full variable domain: NAGVMQNPRHLVRRRGQEARLRCSPMKGHSHVYWYRQLPEEGLKFMVYLQKENIIDESGMPKERFSAEFPKEGPSILRIQQVVRGDSAAYFCASSPISEGMNTEAFFGQGTRLTVV.

In this sample, this clone turned up once. The chain carries TRBV7-6 and TRBJ1-1; 7 positions match TRBD1. Germline loops: CDR1 SGHVS, CDR2 FNYEAQ. The trim removed 5 bases at V and 7 bases at J, leaving 16 bases unmatched. The CDR3 length is 16 residues. The CDR3 DNA is TGTGCCAGCAGCCCACAGGCCGGGGACAGTATAATTGAAGCTTTCTTT. Protein product: CASSPQAGDSIIEAFF.

The chain recombines TRBV7-8 with TRBJ2-3; TRBD1 matches 8 bases. The CDR3 contains 16 residues. Germline lookup yields CDR1 SGHVS and CDR2 FQNEAQ. V was clipped by 5 bases and J by 4 bases; unmatched bases: 11. CDR3 residues: CASSLLPGQEADTQYF. The CDR3 bases are TGTGCCAGCAGCCTATTACCGGGACAGGAGGCAGATACGCAGTATTTT.

The chain joins TRBV5-6 to TRBJ1-2; tentatively, D is TRBD1 (6 bases). This CDR3 region has 13 residues. Per germline, CDR1 SGHDT and CDR2 YYEEEE. Trimming cost V 6 bases and J 8 bases, with 17 bases left between them. In DNA, the CDR3 is TGTGCCAGCACCTTAGGGGGACCTGGGGGCTACACCTTC. It codes for CASTLGGPGGYTF.